This TCR beta chain was sequenced during a study of blood T cells in healthy people across ages. CDR1 and CDR2 (germline): MNHNS, SASEGT. The CDR3 length is 15 residues. V lost 0 bases and J 7 bases, leaving 13 bases between the germline ends. Next came a second PCR, run for about 6 to 12 cycles, which used a sample-barcoded 5' primer along with a J-beta primer mix. TCRdb analysed the 5' RACE reads with MiXCR anew, one entry per CDR3 protein. The sample includes 800,000 to 950,000 distinct CDR3 sequences, around 34% of them seen just once. The chain carries TRBV6-1 and TRBJ2-1; D tentatively reads TRBD1 or TRBD2 (5 bases each). Source material: blood. This clonotype was sampled from a man between 18 and 35 years old in good health. CDR3 in DNA: TGTGCCAGCAGTGAAGCTGCAACAGAGGGGAATGAGCAGTTCTTC. Protein sequence: CASSEAATEGNEQFF.